The 4 T cell receptor beta chains in this list originate from one sample, sequenced in a study of T cell changes during pregnancy in multiple sclerosis (dated 2019 in TCRdb). Receptor libraries were prepared by the immunoSEQ multiplex PCR assay. Entries here come from immuneACCESS through TCRdb and include only in-frame sequences with V and J called. Some clones fail to appear in such tables; in the studies checked, an unresolved V gene covers under half of the shortfall, and the cause of the remainder is unknown. For this sample the table gives 45,000 to 70,000 clones, of which approximately 90% were detected only once. 0.2% of the sample is held by the ten biggest clonotypes. The source was CD4+ T cells from peripheral blood mononuclear cells, collected in the second trimester of pregnancy. The receptors originated from a female donor with multiple sclerosis, enrolled in a pregnancy study.

The chain joins TRBV19 to TRBJ2-3, with 8 positions matching TRBD1. The CDR3 is 17 amino acids. J gave up 7 bases and V 6 bases, and 18 bases lay outside the gene matches. Germline V gives CDR1 LNHDA, CDR2 SQIVND (reference sequence). As DNA, the CDR3 is TGTGCCAGTAGCCCCCCGCTAGGACAGGGCTCGAGGAATACGCAGTATTTT. The encoded protein is CASSPPLGQGSRNTQYF.

The chain links TRBV15 to TRBJ2-1; 8 bases map to TRBD2. Trimming took 2 bases from V and 5 from J; bases not matched to a gene: 11. CDR3 length: 17 amino acids. Germline-derived CDR1 and CDR2 are LNHNV and YYDKDF (reference sequence). CDR3 sequence (DNA): TGTGCCACCAGCAGAAGTACCGGGACTAGTATAAACAATGAGCAGTTCTTC. Encoded protein: CATSRSTGTSINNEQFF. The full variable domain, with the rest looked up from reference TRBV15 and TRBJ2-1, is DAMVIQNPRYQVTQFGKPVTLSCSQTLNHNVMYWYQQKSSQAPKLLFHYYDKDFNNEADTPDNFQSRRPNTSFCFLDIRSPGLGDTAMYLCATSRSTGTSINNEQFFGPGTRLTVL.

This rearrangement joins TRBV5-4 to TRBJ2-7; D not certain. CDR1 is SGHNT, CDR2 YYREEE, per germline (reference sequence). There are 14 residues in the CDR3. Trimming removed 0 bases at V and 0 bases at J, with 7 bases between. CDR3 amino acids: CASSLDGGSYEQYF. The CDR3 DNA reads TGTGCCAGCAGCTTGGATGGCGGCTCCTACGAGCAGTACTTC. Supplemented by reference TRBV5-4 and TRBJ2-7, the full variable domain reads ETGVTQSPTHLIKTRGQQVTLRCSSQSGHNTVSWYQQALGQGPQFIFQYYREEENGRGNFPPRFSGLQFPNYSSELNVNALELDDSALYLCASSLDGGSYEQYFGPGTRLTVT.

The rearrangement uses TRBV9 and TRBJ2-3; possibly TRBD2 for D (5 bases). The germline V and J ends were trimmed by 0 bases and 4 bases, with 9 bases remaining between them. This CDR3 has 14 amino acids. In germline, CDR1 is SGDLS, CDR2 YYNGEE. The CDR3 sequence is CASSVDPGSDTQYF. The CDR3 DNA sequence: TGTGCCAGCAGCGTAGACCCGGGGTCAGATACGCAGTATTTT.